The 21 T cell receptor beta chains in this list originate from one sample, sequenced in a study of blood T cell repertoires in COVID-19. The assay was immunoSEQ multiplex PCR, and TCRdb's table has in-frame clones only and misses some. The table includes roughly 99,000 clones, 88% detected once. Sample: peripheral blood. These receptors all stem from a man aged 45-65 years with active or convalescent COVID-19.

The rearrangement joins TRBV14 to TRBJ2-7; 10 bases are shared with TRBD1. Per germline, CDR1 SGHDN and CDR2 FVKESK. Unmatched junction bases numbered 6, after V lost 2 bases and J lost 2 bases. The CDR3 covers 16 residues. This chain's CDR3 is CASSQLNGQGAYEQYF. CDR3 bases: TGTGCCAGCAGCCAACTAAACGGACAGGGGGCCTACGAGCAGTACTTC.

This chain connects TRBV18 to TRBJ2-3, with 10 bases identical to TRBD2. CDR1 KGHSH and CDR2 LQKENI come from the germline V gene. V was pared by 6 bases and J by 2 bases, with 8 bases of the junction left unmatched. CDR3 size: 16 residues. CDR3: CASSPTGTSDTDTQYF. DNA for the CDR3: TGTGCCAGCTCCCCAACCGGGACTAGCGACACAGATACGCAGTATTTT.

V gene TRBV19 combines with J gene TRBJ2-3, with a possible D match to TRBD2 (5 bases). The germline V gene has CDR1 LNHDA and CDR2 SQIVND (reference sequence). Trimming removed 7 bases at V and 6 bases at J, with 14 bases between. The CDR3 consists of 13 residues. CDR3: CASMKGDGDTQYF. The CDR3 DNA is TGTGCCAGTATGAAGGGAGACGGCGATACGCAGTATTTT. The variable domain in full, with the rest retrieved from reference TRBV19 and TRBJ2-3, is DGGITQSPKYLFRKEGQNVTLSCEQNLNHDAMYWYRQDPGQGLRLIYYSQIVNDFQKGDIAEGYSVSREKKESFPLTVTSAQKNPTAFYLCASMKGDGDTQYFGPGTRLTVL.

The rearrangement links TRBV6-5 to TRBJ1-5; 9 positions agree with TRBD1. Germline V gene data show CDR1 as MNHEY and CDR2 as SVGAGI. CDR3 length: 14 amino acids. Losses at the gene ends were 6 bases for V and 8 bases for J; bases not matched to a gene: 8. The CDR3 coding sequence is TGTGCCAGCAGCACCACAGGGGGCACGGAGCCCCAGCATTTT. Its translation: CASSTTGGTEPQHF.

The chain combines TRBV6-2 or TRBV6-3 with TRBJ1-4; 8 bases map to TRBD1. With V trimmed by 5 bases and J by 8 bases, 7 bases remained unmatched. CDR3 length: 14 residues. The germline gives CDR1 MNHEY, CDR2 SVGEGT. The CDR3 here is CASSAAYRGEKLFF. CDR3 in DNA: TGTGCCAGCAGTGCAGCCTACAGGGGGGAAAAACTGTTTTTT.

The DNA of the CDR3 is TGCGCCAGCAGCTCCAGGTGGCGTCGACAGGGTCAAGAGACCCAGTACTTC. It translates to CASSSRWRRQGQETQYF. This sequence joins TRBV4-3 and TRBJ2-5; TRBD1 aligns across 7 bases. Germline CDR1 is LGHNA and CDR2 is YSLEER. V was pared by 5 bases and J by 2 bases, with 14 bases of the junction left unmatched. This CDR3 has 17 amino acids.

The chain is built from TRBV6-5 and TRBJ1-1, with D perhaps TRBD1 (5 bases). Germline-derived CDR1 and CDR2 are MNHEY and SVGAGI. This CDR3 region has 14 residues. The ends were cut back, 5 bases at V and 3 bases at J, with 13 bases in the middle. This CDR3 is CASSRGGLDTEAFF. DNA of the CDR3: TGTGCCAGCAGTCGGGGGGGGTTAGACACTGAAGCTTTCTTT.

The chain links TRBV15 to TRBJ2-5; no firm D call. Trimming cost V 0 bases and J 5 bases, with 10 bases left between them. CDR1 and CDR2 from the germline V gene are LNHNV and YYDKDF (reference sequence). The CDR3 runs 14 residues. DNA for the CDR3: TGTGCCACCAGCAGAGATCGGAGTGCCGAGACCCAGTACTTC. This sequence encodes CATSRDRSAETQYF.

This chain connects TRBV7-9 to TRBJ1-2; D not certain. V lost 5 bases and J lost 0, with 13 bases in between. The CDR3 covers 15 residues. CDR1 and CDR2 (germline): SEHNR, FQNEAQ (reference sequence). The CDR3 nucleotides read TGTGCCAGCAGCGGATTTCAGGACTCTAACTATGGCTACACCTTC. Encoded protein: CASSGFQDSNYGYTF.

The chain joins TRBV5-6 to TRBJ1-1; TRBD1 is a possible D gene (6 bases). Germline loops: CDR1 SGHDT, CDR2 YYEEEE. Trimming left V 4 bases short and J 0 bases short, with 19 bases between. The CDR3 extends over 17 amino acids. The CDR3 reads CASSLRDMDFLNTEAFF. CDR3 DNA: TGTGCCAGCAGCCTACGGGACATGGACTTCTTGAACACTGAAGCTTTCTTT.

The J gene is TRBJ1-1, the V gene TRBV10-3; D uncertain. This CDR3 region has 12 residues. The germline gives CDR1 ENHRY, CDR2 SYGVKD. V lost 2 bases and J 11 bases, leaving 12 bases between the germline ends. CDR3 region: CAISENGEGAFF. The CDR3 DNA reads TGTGCCATCAGTGAGAACGGGGAAGGGGCTTTCTTT.

Only one count was recorded for this clone. The chain is built from TRBV19 and TRBJ2-7, with TRBD1 as a possible D gene (6 bases). V shed 3 bases and J shed 4 bases, with 13 bases lying between them. Germline loops: CDR1 LNHDA, CDR2 SQIVND (reference sequence). This CDR3 contains 14 residues. CDR3 residues: CASSMETGPYEQYF. The CDR3 coding sequence is TGTGCCAGTAGTATGGAGACAGGCCCTTACGAGCAGTACTTC.

V is TRBV4-3 and J is TRBJ2-1; TRBD2 agrees at 9 bases. The CDR3 loop spans 17 amino acids. V shed 4 bases, J shed 5 bases, and the junction held 12 bases outside the gene matches. Germline lookup yields CDR1 LGHNA and CDR2 YSLEER. The CDR3: CASSLHLSGRDNNEQFF. CDR3 nucleotide sequence: TGCGCCAGCAGCCTCCACCTTAGCGGGAGAGATAACAATGAGCAGTTCTTC.

The chain joins TRBV20-1 to TRBJ2-1; TRBD2 might be the D (6 bases). The germline V gene has CDR1 DFQATT and CDR2 SNEGSKA (reference sequence). Trimming removed 3 bases from V and 0 bases from J, with 9 bases in between. The CDR3 is 14 residues long. CDR3: CSASGEDSYNEQFF. CDR3 coding DNA: TGCAGTGCTAGTGGGGAGGACTCCTACAATGAGCAGTTCTTC.

V usage is TRBV3-1 (or the pseudogene TRBV3-2) and J usage is TRBJ2-7; D gene unclear. Looked up from germline, CDR1 is LGHDT and CDR2 is YNNKEL (reference sequence). Between the trimmed V and J ends, which lost 4 bases and 6 bases, there was a span of 16 bases. CDR3 length equals 14 residues. CDR3: CASSLSVGTLEQYF. The CDR3 region has the DNA TGTGCCAGCAGCCTGTCAGTTGGCACCCTCGAGCAGTACTTC.

This sequence joins TRBV4-3 and TRBJ1-2; TRBD1 matches at 7 bases. V was clipped by 5 bases and J by 8 bases; unmatched bases: 11. CDR3 length: 14 amino acids. Germline loops: CDR1 LGHNA, CDR2 YSLEER. As DNA, the CDR3 is TGCGCCAGCAGCTCCCCAAGGGGGCCCTCCGGCTACACCTTC. Translated, it gives CASSSPRGPSGYTF.

The chain links TRBV11-3 to TRBJ2-2; perhaps TRBD1 as D (6 bases). V dropped 8 bases and J dropped 4 bases, with 11 bases sitting between them. The CDR3 is made up of 13 amino acids. Germline-derived CDR1 and CDR2 are SGHNT and YENEEA. CDR3 sequence reads: CASSGTTTGELFF. As DNA, the CDR3 is TGTGCCAGCTCCGGGACAACCACCGGGGAGCTGTTTTTT.

The rearrangement uses TRBV18 and TRBJ1-5; D is possibly TRBD1 (5 bases). The length of the CDR3 is 14 residues. Germline CDR1 is KGHSH and CDR2 is LQKENI. V was shortened by 5 bases and J by 3 bases, with 11 bases between the two germline ends. CDR3 nucleotides: TGTGCCAGCTCAGATGGGACTACCAATCAGCCCCAGCATTTT. The encoded protein is CASSDGTTNQPQHF.

This clone was seen a few times. The J gene is TRBJ2-1, the V gene TRBV4-3, with D perhaps matching TRBD1 (6 bases). Germline loops: CDR1 LGHNA, CDR2 YSLEER. The V end lost 4 bases, the J end lost 6 bases, and 10 bases lay between the germline ends. This CDR3 comprises 13 residues. The CDR3 sequence: CASSPQGINEQFF. As DNA, the CDR3 is TGCGCCAGCAGCCCCCAGGGGATCAATGAGCAGTTCTTC.

The V call is TRBV19, the J call TRBJ2-1; TRBD2 matches at 9 bases. The CDR3 consists of 16 residues. CDR1 and CDR2 from the germline V gene are LNHDA and SQIVND (reference sequence). Trimming at V came to 4 bases and at J to 12 bases, leaving 16 bases not matched to a gene. The CDR3 sequence is CASSNLLSGRSGGQFF. CDR3 bases: TGTGCCAGTAGTAATTTACTTAGCGGGAGAAGTGGTGGGCAGTTCTTC. The full variable domain, rest sourced from reference TRBV19 and TRBJ2-1, is DGGITQSPKYLFRKEGQNVTLSCEQNLNHDAMYWYRQDPGQGLRLIYYSQIVNDFQKGDIAEGYSVSREKKESFPLTVTSAQKNPTAFYLCASSNLLSGRSGGQFFGPGTRLTVL.

The chain joins TRBV19 to TRBJ2-7; TRBD1 matches at 9 bases. The CDR3 runs to 13 residues. The ends lost 5 bases at V and 2 bases at J; junction bases unmatched: 1. Per germline, CDR1 LNHDA and CDR2 SQIVND (reference sequence). The CDR3 sequence is CASSGQGTYEQYF. Written as DNA, the CDR3 is TGTGCCAGTAGTGGACAGGGGACCTACGAGCAGTACTTC.